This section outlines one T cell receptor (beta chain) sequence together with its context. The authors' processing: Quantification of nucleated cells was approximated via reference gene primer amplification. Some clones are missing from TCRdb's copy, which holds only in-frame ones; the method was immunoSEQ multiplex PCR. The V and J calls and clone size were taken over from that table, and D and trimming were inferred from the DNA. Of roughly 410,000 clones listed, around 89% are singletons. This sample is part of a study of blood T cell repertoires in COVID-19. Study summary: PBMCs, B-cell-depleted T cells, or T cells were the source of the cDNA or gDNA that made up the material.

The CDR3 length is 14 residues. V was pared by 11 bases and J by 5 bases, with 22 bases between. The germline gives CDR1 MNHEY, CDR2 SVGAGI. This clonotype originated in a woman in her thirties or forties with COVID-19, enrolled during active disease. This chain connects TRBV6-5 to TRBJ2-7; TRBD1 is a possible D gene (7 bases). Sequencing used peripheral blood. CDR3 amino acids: CALQGGTEGHEQYF. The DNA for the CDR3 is TGTGCCCTCCAAGGGGGCACGGAGGGTCACGAGCAGTACTTC.